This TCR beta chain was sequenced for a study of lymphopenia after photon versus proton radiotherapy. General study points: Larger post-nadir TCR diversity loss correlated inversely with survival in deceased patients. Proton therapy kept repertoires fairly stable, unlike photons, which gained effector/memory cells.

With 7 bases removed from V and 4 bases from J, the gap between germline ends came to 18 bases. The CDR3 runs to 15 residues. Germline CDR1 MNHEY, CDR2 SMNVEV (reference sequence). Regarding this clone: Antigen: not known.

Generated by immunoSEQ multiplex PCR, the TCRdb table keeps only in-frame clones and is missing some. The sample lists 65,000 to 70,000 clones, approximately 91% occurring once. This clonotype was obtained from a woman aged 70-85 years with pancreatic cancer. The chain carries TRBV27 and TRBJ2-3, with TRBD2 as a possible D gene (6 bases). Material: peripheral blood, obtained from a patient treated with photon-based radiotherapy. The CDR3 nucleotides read TGTGCCAGCACCAATTATCCACTAGCCGCAGATACGCAGTATTTT. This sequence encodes CASTNYPLAADTQYF.